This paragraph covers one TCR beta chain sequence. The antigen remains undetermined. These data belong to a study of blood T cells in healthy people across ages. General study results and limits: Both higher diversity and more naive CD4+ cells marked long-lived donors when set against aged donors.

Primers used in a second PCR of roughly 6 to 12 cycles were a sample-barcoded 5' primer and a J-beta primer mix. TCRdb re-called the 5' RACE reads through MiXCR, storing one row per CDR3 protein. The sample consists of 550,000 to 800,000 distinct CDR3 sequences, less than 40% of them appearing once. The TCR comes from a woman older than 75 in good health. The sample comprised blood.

The chain's CDR3 is CASSLGGGRGWNTGELFF. Here the CDR3 DNA reads TGTGCCAGCAGCTTAGGTGGGGGGCGAGGTTGGAACACCGGGGAGCTGTTTTTT. The chain has TRBV7-2 and TRBJ2-2; D tentatively reads TRBD1 or TRBD2 (6 bases each). This CDR3 region has 18 residues. The V end lost 1 base, the J end lost 1 base, and 16 bases lay between the germline ends. CDR1 SGHTA and CDR2 FQGNSA come from the germline V gene.